A single sample gave rise to the 24 T cell receptor beta chains below, sequenced in a study of breast tumors, draining lymph nodes, adjacent tissues. TCRdb ran MiXCR on the multiplex PCR reads and lists one entry per CDR3 protein. The sample has fewer than 200,000 distinct CDR3 sequences, roughly a third seen once. Axillary draining lymph nodes of breast cancer patients supplied the node samples. Sequenced input: axillary lymph node tissue. These receptors were obtained from a female donor with breast cancer. Some clones in this sample may be carry-over from other donors' samples.

This clonotype was counted ten times or more. The J gene is TRBJ1-3, the V gene TRBV7-2, with D possibly being TRBD1 (5 bases). CDR3 length: 16 residues. From germline, CDR1 is SGHTA and CDR2 FQGNSA. V was trimmed by 5 bases and J by 2 bases, leaving 16 bases between them. DNA for the CDR3: TGTGCCAGCAGCCCGAGCAGGGCGGGGGCTGGAAACACCATATATTTT. Translating it yields CASSPSRAGAGNTIYF.

This clonotype occurred many times. This chain connects TRBV2 to TRBJ2-1; TRBD2 matches 10 bases. Germline CDR1 reads SNHLY; CDR2 reads FYNNEI. The J segment lost 5 bases and the V segment lost 0 bases, leaving 16 bases of the junction unmatched. The CDR3 contains 20 residues. CDR3 DNA: TGTGCCAGCAGTGAAGCGCTTGCTAGCGGGAGTTGGGGTACGGACAATGAGCAGTTCTTC. It encodes CASSEALASGSWGTDNEQFF.

Remarks on this clonotype: A clone one base away is much larger, so this may be a read error. J is TRBJ1-2 and V is TRBV12-3 or TRBV12-4; D is perhaps TRBD1 (5 bases). V shed 6 bases and J shed 5 bases, with 22 bases lying between them. This CDR3 spans 16 amino acids. The CDR3 DNA reads TGTGCCAGCAGCCCCCCCTGGAGGGGCTGGGAGTATGGCTACACCTTC. Translation gives CASSPPWRGWEYGYTF.

This clonotype was counted between two and nine times. The J gene is TRBJ1-1, the V gene TRBV7-9, with 9 bases matching TRBD1. CDR3 length: 19 residues. Germline V lookup: CDR1 SEHNR, CDR2 FQNEAQ (reference sequence). V shed 6 bases, J shed 2 bases, and the junction held 19 bases outside the gene matches. The CDR3 sequence: CASRGIKPGQGTYNTEAFF. Here the CDR3 DNA reads TGTGCCAGCAGAGGAATAAAACCGGGACAGGGTACCTACAACACTGAAGCTTTCTTT.

Points on this clonotype: A much larger clone is a single base away; this may be a read error. The CDR3 region is CASSPLQGQSYEPYF. In DNA, the CDR3 is TGTGCCAGCAGCCCCCTCCAAGGACAGTCCTACGAGCCGTACTTC. The rearrangement uses TRBV9 and TRBJ2-7, with a weak D call TRBD1 (6 bases). This CDR3 has 15 residues. Germline assignment: CDR1 SGDLS and CDR2 YYNGEE.

This clonotype occurred many times. The chain recombines TRBV19 with TRBJ1-5; D not certain. The germline V gene has CDR1 LNHDA and CDR2 SQIVND (reference sequence). The V and J ends lost 1 base and 7 bases respectively, with 8 bases between them. The CDR3 sequence is 13 residues long. This CDR3 reads CASSIASRQPQHF. The CDR3, as DNA: TGTGCCAGTAGTATAGCATCGCGGCAGCCCCAGCATTTT.

This clonotype was observed many times. The CDR3 protein is CASSPPGGLPRGEQYF. For the CDR3, the DNA is TGTGCCAGCAGCCCCCCCGGCGGGCTACCCCGAGGGGAGCAGTACTTC. The chain has TRBV6-5 and TRBJ2-7, with a possible D match to TRBD2 (5 bases). The germline V gene encodes CDR1 MNHEY and CDR2 SVGAGI. CDR3 length: 16 amino acids. Trimming left V 6 bases short and J 7 bases short, with 25 bases between.

This clonotype was counted a few times. The V and J genes are TRBV12-3 or TRBV12-4 and TRBJ2-4; D assignment may be TRBD1 or TRBD2 (7 bases each). V lost 5 bases and J 6 bases, leaving 14 bases between the germline ends. The CDR3 spans 14 residues. Here the CDR3 DNA reads TGTGCCAGCAGTCCCAGGGGGGGAGGAAACATTCAGTACTTC. This translates into CASSPRGGGNIQYF.

V usage is TRBV2 and J usage is TRBJ2-3; 9 bases align to TRBD2. In germline, CDR1 is SNHLY, CDR2 FYNNEI. The CDR3 extends over 15 amino acids. With 4 bases clipped from V and 4 bases from J, the junction kept 6 bases outside the gene matches. The CDR3 is CASSGAGGGPDTQYF. The CDR3 DNA is TGTGCCAGCAGTGGAGCGGGGGGCGGCCCAGATACGCAGTATTTT.

This clonotype was detected many times. The chain recombines TRBV11-2 with TRBJ1-5; the match to TRBD1 covers 9 bases. The ends lost 6 bases at V and 9 bases at J; junction bases unmatched: 12. The V gene's germline CDR1 is SGHAT and CDR2 FQNNGV. The CDR3 is 15 residues long. For the CDR3, the DNA is TGTGCCAGCAGATTCGACAGGGGGGTTCAGTGGCCCCAGCATTTT. Protein product: CASRFDRGVQWPQHF.

Points on this clonotype: This sequence may be a read error, since a much larger clone differs from it by one base. The genes are TRBV12-5 and TRBJ2-1; possible D gene TRBD2, 5 bases. The CDR3 covers 14 residues. V was pared by 3 bases and J by 5 bases, with 11 bases between. The V gene's germline CDR1 is LGHNT and CDR2 FRNRAP. CDR3: CASGFEGPHNEQFF. Written as DNA, the CDR3 is TGTGCTAGTGGTTTCGAGGGTCCCCACAATGAGCAGTTCTTC.

This sequence joins TRBV28 and TRBJ1-5, with D tentatively TRBD1 (6 bases). Germline V gene lookup returns CDR1 MDHEN and CDR2 SYDVKM. Trimming left V 5 bases short and J 7 bases short, with 12 bases between. This CDR3 spans 13 amino acids. The CDR3 sequence is CASSIGGRQPQHF. The DNA of the CDR3 is TGTGCCAGCAGTATCGGGGGGCGGCAGCCCCAGCATTTT.

This clonotype has a count of ten or more. V and J are TRBV4-1 and TRBJ2-7; D gene unclear. Deletions cut 3 bases from V and 3 bases from J, with 21 bases between. The CDR3 is 17 residues long. Germline V gene sequence: CDR1 MGHRA, CDR2 YSYEKL. This CDR3 reads CASSQLMGMRMYYEQYF. The CDR3 DNA sequence: TGCGCCAGCAGCCAGCTGATGGGTATGAGGATGTACTACGAGCAGTACTTC.

The rearrangement uses TRBV20-1 and TRBJ2-1; TRBD2 agrees at 13 bases. Germline-derived CDR1 and CDR2 are DFQATT and SNEGSKA (reference sequence). The CDR3 covers 18 residues. V was pared by 6 bases and J by 3 bases, with 14 bases of the junction left unmatched. This CDR3 is CSAPPAGLAGDHYNEQFF. The CDR3 nucleotides are TGCAGTGCACCGCCCGCCGGACTAGCGGGAGACCACTACAATGAGCAGTTCTTC.

This clonotype was observed a handful of times. This chain uses TRBV10-3 with TRBJ1-2; 8 nucleotides line up with TRBD1. Germline V lookup: CDR1 ENHRY, CDR2 SYGVKD. The junction had 8 bases not matched to a gene; V was cut back by 3 bases and J by 8 bases. There are 14 residues in the CDR3. In DNA form, the CDR3 reads TGTGCCATCAGTGACTACACAGGGGGATTCGGCTACACCTTC. This gives the protein CAISDYTGGFGYTF.

There are many counts of this clonotype. The chain uses TRBV6-1 and TRBJ2-1, with D perhaps TRBD1 or TRBD2 (5 bases each). The CDR3 loop spans 14 amino acids. Looked up from germline, CDR1 is MNHNS and CDR2 is SASEGT. The V gene lost 6 bases and the J gene lost 10 bases, with 19 bases spanning the gap. The CDR3 sequence is CASRTYGGPGEQFF. The CDR3 DNA reads as TGTGCCAGCAGAACCTATGGGGGTCCCGGGGAGCAGTTCTTC.

By its share, this clonotype is medium-sized. This sequence joins TRBV7-9 and TRBJ2-5, with no clear D. Trimming removed 1 base at V and 4 bases at J, with 16 bases between. CDR3 length: 16 residues. In germline, CDR1 is SEHNR, CDR2 FQNEAQ (reference sequence). As DNA, the CDR3 is TGTGCCAGCAGCTTAGAGTTCAGCGATCGCCCAGAGACCCAGTACTTC. Translated, it gives CASSLEFSDRPETQYF.

Remarks on this clonotype: A much larger clone differs by one base, so this may be a read error. The gene calls are TRBV6-1 and TRBJ1-6, with D maybe TRBD1 (5 bases). The CDR3 is 15 amino acids. The V gene lost 2 bases and the J gene lost 14 bases, with 19 bases spanning the gap. Germline V gives CDR1 MNHNS, CDR2 SASEGT. Written as DNA, the CDR3 is TGTGCCAGCAGTGAAACTTGGGGGTCGCTGGGAGCCCTCCACTTT. Translated, it gives CASSETWGSLGALHF.

This clonotype was counted many times. The chain carries TRBV6-6 and TRBJ2-3; 7 bases map to TRBD1. V dropped 2 bases and J dropped 6; count of bases not matched to a gene: 8. From germline, CDR1 is MNHNY and CDR2 SVGAGI (reference sequence). This CDR3 comprises 15 residues. CDR3 sequence: CASSYRTGGGDTQYF. The CDR3 nucleotides are TGTGCCAGCAGTTACCGGACAGGCGGCGGTGATACGCAGTATTTT.

This clonotype was seen only a few times. The junction departs from the called germline gene at one end, perhaps through a read error. This chain joins TRBV7-2 and TRBJ2-7; possible D gene TRBD2, 5 bases. The CDR3 covers 12 residues. CDR1 is SGHTA, CDR2 FQGNSA, per germline. The CDR3 coding sequence is TGTGCCGGCAGCTTAGGAGGCTACGAGCAGTACTTC. Translating it yields CAGSLGGYEQYF. Full variable domain (rest looked up from reference TRBV7-2 and TRBJ2-7): GAGVSQSPSNKVTEKGKDVELRCDPISGHTALYWYRQSLGQGLEFLIYFQGNSAPDKSGLPSDRFSAERTGGSVSTLTIQRTQQEDSAVYLCAGSLGGYEQYFGPGTRLTVT.

This chain uses TRBV18 with TRBJ2-7, with 9 bases that match TRBD1. Trimming removed 3 bases from V and 2 bases from J; junction bases left unmatched: 11. This CDR3 comprises 17 residues. Germline lookup yields CDR1 KGHSH and CDR2 LQKENI. Here the CDR3 DNA reads TGTGCCAGCTCACCGGGACAGGGCGAGCAATCACCCTACGAGCAGTACTTC. It translates to CASSPGQGEQSPYEQYF. The full variable domain, rest sourced from reference TRBV18 and TRBJ2-7, is NAGVMQNPRHLVRRRGQEARLRCSPMKGHSHVYWYRQLPEEGLKFMVYLQKENIIDESGMPKERFSAEFPKEGPSILRIQQVVRGDSAAYFCASSPGQGEQSPYEQYFGPGTRLTVT.

This clonotype was counted once. The rearrangement links TRBV15 to TRBJ2-5; 11 bases agree with TRBD2. J lost 0 bases, V lost 5 bases, and 5 bases had no gene match. Looked up from germline, CDR1 is LNHNV and CDR2 is YYDKDF (reference sequence). The length of the CDR3 is 16 residues. The CDR3 region is CATSGKLAGDQETQYF. CDR3 DNA: TGTGCCACCAGCGGAAAACTAGCGGGGGACCAAGAGACCCAGTACTTC.

As to this clonotype: A single base separates this from a much larger clone, so it may be a read error. V is TRBV7-7 and J is TRBJ2-5, with 8 positions matching TRBD1. CDR1 SSHAT and CDR2 FNYEAQ come from the germline V gene (reference sequence). The CDR3 runs 15 residues. The CDR3 sequence is CASSLGQGFQETQCF. CDR3 sequence (DNA): TGTGCTAGCAGCTTAGGACAGGGCTTCCAAGAGACCCAGTGCTTC.

Points on this clonotype: With a much larger clone just one base away, this may be a read error. The chain carries TRBV9 and TRBJ2-1; D is undetermined. This CDR3 is 14 amino acids long. The germline V gene has CDR1 SGDLS and CDR2 YYNGEE. The CDR3 loop is CASSVVGSNNGQFF. The CDR3, as DNA: TGTGCCAGCAGCGTAGTGGGGTCAAACAATGGGCAGTTCTTC.